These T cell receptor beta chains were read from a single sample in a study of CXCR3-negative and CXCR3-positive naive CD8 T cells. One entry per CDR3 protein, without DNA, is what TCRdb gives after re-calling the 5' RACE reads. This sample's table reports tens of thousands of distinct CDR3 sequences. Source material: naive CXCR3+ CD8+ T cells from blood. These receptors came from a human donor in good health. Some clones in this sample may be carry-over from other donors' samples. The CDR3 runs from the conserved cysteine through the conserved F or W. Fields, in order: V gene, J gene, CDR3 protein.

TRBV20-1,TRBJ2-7,CSAKKGHEQYF
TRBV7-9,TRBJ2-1,CASSTNSGRAYNEQFF
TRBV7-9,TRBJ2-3,CASSGRNRDRPTDTQYF
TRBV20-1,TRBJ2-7,CSARDGREASYEQYF
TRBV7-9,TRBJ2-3,CASTRVGTDTQYF
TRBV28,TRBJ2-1,CASGGPRHHNEQFF
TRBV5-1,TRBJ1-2,CASSPTGVGDGYTF
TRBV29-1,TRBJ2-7,CSVRGQAYEQYF
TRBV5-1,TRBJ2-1,CASSAGRYYNEQFF
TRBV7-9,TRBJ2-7,CASSLGQIDYEQYF
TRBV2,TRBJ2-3,CASSEELGHSQYF
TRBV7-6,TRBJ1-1,CASSGTDNTEAFF
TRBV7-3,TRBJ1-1,CASSSPILSEAFF
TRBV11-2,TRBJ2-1,CASSLAAGNEQFF